This TCR beta chain is from a study of shared clonotypes between healthy human individuals. Across the whole study: Donors consisted of two women and a few men between 18 and 49. Study-level findings and limits: In this cohort, only blood was sampled, and tissue repertoires likely differ.

This clone has more than one count but fewer than ten. Its specificity is unknown. Sorted-subset replicate PCR reactions were performed with around 210 ng DNA, corresponding to 30,000 to 35,000 T cell genomes. The method was immunoSEQ multiplex PCR; TCRdb's version includes in-frame clones alone and lacks a portion of them. The sample has about 710,000 clones; roughly 72% are singletons. Sequencing was carried out using memory CD4+ T cells sorted from blood. Stated subset: CD45RA-negative fraction. The sequence derives from a woman aged 25 to 39 in good health.

The CDR3 spells CASNSGTRNVIQYF. The CDR3 region has the DNA TGTGCCAGCAATTCCGGGACTAGGAATGTCATTCAGTACTTC. The chain recombines TRBV28 with TRBJ2-4; 8 positions agree with TRBD2. The CDR3 loop spans 14 amino acids. The ends lost 7 bases at V and 9 bases at J; junction bases unmatched: 11. The germline gives CDR1 MDHEN, CDR2 SYDVKM.